Following are 13 T cell receptor beta chains from one sample sequenced in a study of blood T cell repertoires in COVID-19. Sequenced by immunoSEQ multiplex PCR; TCRdb stores in-frame clones only, minus some. Of about 200,000 clones in the sample, more than 80% were seen once. Material: PBMCs or T cells enriched from blood (not recorded which). The origin of the receptors is a man aged 25 to 45 who had recovered from COVID-19.

J is TRBJ2-2 and V is TRBV7-2; 9 positions match TRBD1. The V gene end was trimmed by 4 bases and the J gene end by 2 bases; junction bases not matched to a gene: 2. The CDR3 length is 15 residues. Germline V lookup: CDR1 SGHTA, CDR2 FQGNSA. CDR3 protein: CASSSGQGNTGELFF. CDR3 bases: TGTGCCAGCAGCTCGGGACAGGGTAACACCGGGGAGCTGTTTTTT. The whole variable domain, remainder taken from reference TRBV7-2 and TRBJ2-2, is GAGVSQSPSNKVTEKGKDVELRCDPISGHTALYWYRQSLGQGLEFLIYFQGNSAPDKSGLPSDRFSAERTGGSVSTLTIQRTQQEDSAVYLCASSSGQGNTGELFFGEGSRLTVL.

This chain joins TRBV10-1 and TRBJ1-1; D remains unclear. Trimming shortened V by 6 bases and J by 3 bases, and 11 bases separated the two germline ends. The CDR3 spans 13 residues. The V gene's germline CDR1 is WNHNN and CDR2 SYGVQD (reference sequence). The CDR3 region is CASSGRNDTEAFF. CDR3 nucleotides: TGCGCCAGCAGCGGCAGGAATGACACTGAAGCTTTCTTT.

The chain has TRBV6-4 and TRBJ2-1; D remains unclear. Germline V lookup: CDR1 MRHNA, CDR2 SNTAGT. The CDR3 spans 13 residues. The V gene lost 4 bases and the J gene lost 0 bases, with 4 bases spanning the gap. This CDR3 reads CASSAGSYNEQFF. The CDR3 region has the DNA TGTGCCAGCAGTGCGGGCTCCTACAATGAGCAGTTCTTC.

In DNA, the CDR3 is TGTGCCTGGGGACAGGGAAAAGATACGCAGTATTTT. Protein sequence: CAWGQGKDTQYF. The chain links TRBV30 to TRBJ2-3, with 8 bases fitting TRBD1. Losses at the gene ends were 5 bases for V and 5 bases for J; bases not matched to a gene: 3. CDR1 GTSNPN and CDR2 SVGIG come from the germline V gene (reference sequence). This CDR3 is built from 12 residues.

The V and J genes are TRBV5-5 and TRBJ1-1; 10 bases agree with TRBD1. V gave up 3 bases and J gave up 3 bases; unmatched junction bases: 11. From germline, CDR1 is SGHKS and CDR2 YYEKEE (reference sequence). The length of the CDR3 is 17 residues. CDR3 loop: CASSSTGGGVVDTEAFF. The CDR3 DNA follows: TGTGCCAGCAGCTCGACAGGGGGCGGCGTCGTGGACACTGAAGCTTTCTTT. The full variable domain, in which reference TRBV5-5 and TRBJ1-1 provide the parts outside the CDR3, is DAGVTQSPTHLIKTRGQQVTLRCSPISGHKSVSWYQQVLGQGPQFIFQYYEKEERGRGNFPDRFSARQFPNYSSELNVNALLLGDSALYLCASSSTGGGVVDTEAFFGQGTRLTVV.

The CDR3 DNA sequence: TGTGCCACCAGTGATTTAGGCAGGGGAGATGAGCAGTTCTTC. Residues: CATSDLGRGDEQFF. This chain joins TRBV24-1 and TRBJ2-1; D may be TRBD1 (6 bases). Germline CDR1 is KGHDR and CDR2 is SFDVKD. V lost 1 base to trimming and J lost 8 bases, with 11 bases between them. The CDR3 loop spans 14 amino acids.

This chain connects TRBV2 to TRBJ1-1; no firm D call. Trimming stripped 3 bases from V and 4 bases from J, with 9 bases between. Germline-derived CDR1 and CDR2 are SNHLY and FYNNEI. The CDR3 runs 13 residues. CDR3 region: CASSDSGPTEAFF. CDR3 sequence (DNA): TGTGCCAGCAGTGATTCGGGTCCCACTGAAGCTTTCTTT.

This chain connects TRBV12-3 or TRBV12-4 to TRBJ1-5; D is unclear. V was pared by 3 bases and J by 3 bases, with 6 bases between. The CDR3 contains 13 residues. This chain's CDR3 is CASSFHTNQPQHF. CDR3 DNA: TGTGCCAGCAGTTTTCACACCAATCAGCCCCAGCATTTT.

The V call is TRBV5-1, the J call TRBJ1-4; TRBD1 agrees at 8 bases. J gave up 2 bases and V 3 bases, and 6 bases lay outside the gene matches. Per germline, CDR1 SGHRS and CDR2 YFSETQ. This CDR3 is 16 amino acids long. CDR3 in DNA: TGCGCCAGCAGCTCGCAGGGGGCGGGTACTAATGAAAAACTGTTTTTT. Protein sequence: CASSSQGAGTNEKLFF.

The gene calls are TRBV10-3 and TRBJ2-2; 7 bases agree with TRBD1. Germline V gives CDR1 ENHRY, CDR2 SYGVKD. V lost 7 bases, J lost 6 bases, and 11 bases stayed unmatched. The CDR3 is 15 residues long. This CDR3 reads CAITPQGLEPGELFF. CDR3 nucleotide sequence: TGTGCCATCACCCCACAGGGGCTGGAACCCGGGGAGCTGTTTTTT.

On this clone itself: The junction departs from germline at one end; a sequencing error may be responsible. This chain connects TRBV5-5 to TRBJ1-2, with a weak D call TRBD1 (5 bases). The CDR3 length is 10 residues. Germline assignment: CDR1 SGHKS and CDR2 YYEKEE (reference sequence). CDR3 nucleotides: TGTGCCAGCAGCTTTCAGGGTAGGGTCTTC. This translates into CASSFQGRVF. Variable domain in full (rest from reference TRBV5-5 and TRBJ1-2): DAGVTQSPTHLIKTRGQQVTLRCSPISGHKSVSWYQQVLGQGPQFIFQYYEKEERGRGNFPDRFSARQFPNYSSELNVNALLLGDSALYLCASSFQGRVFGSGTRLTVV.

Only one count was recorded for this clone. The V and J genes are TRBV7-9 and TRBJ1-3; the D is unclear. This CDR3 spans 15 amino acids. CDR1 SEHNR and CDR2 FQNEAQ come from the germline V gene (reference sequence). The V and J ends lost 8 bases and 4 bases respectively, with 18 bases between them. CDR3 protein: CASGPGYPAGNTIYF. CDR3 DNA: TGTGCCAGCGGCCCCGGGTACCCCGCCGGAAACACCATATATTTT.

This chain joins TRBV5-4 and TRBJ2-1; TRBD1 is a possible D gene (6 bases). The germline V gene has CDR1 SGHNT and CDR2 YYREEE (reference sequence). Trimming removed 3 bases from V and 0 bases from J, with 10 bases in between. CDR3 length: 15 amino acids. CDR3 DNA: TGTGCCAGCAGCTCAGGGGTGAGCTCCTACAATGAGCAGTTCTTC. Translated: CASSSGVSSYNEQFF.